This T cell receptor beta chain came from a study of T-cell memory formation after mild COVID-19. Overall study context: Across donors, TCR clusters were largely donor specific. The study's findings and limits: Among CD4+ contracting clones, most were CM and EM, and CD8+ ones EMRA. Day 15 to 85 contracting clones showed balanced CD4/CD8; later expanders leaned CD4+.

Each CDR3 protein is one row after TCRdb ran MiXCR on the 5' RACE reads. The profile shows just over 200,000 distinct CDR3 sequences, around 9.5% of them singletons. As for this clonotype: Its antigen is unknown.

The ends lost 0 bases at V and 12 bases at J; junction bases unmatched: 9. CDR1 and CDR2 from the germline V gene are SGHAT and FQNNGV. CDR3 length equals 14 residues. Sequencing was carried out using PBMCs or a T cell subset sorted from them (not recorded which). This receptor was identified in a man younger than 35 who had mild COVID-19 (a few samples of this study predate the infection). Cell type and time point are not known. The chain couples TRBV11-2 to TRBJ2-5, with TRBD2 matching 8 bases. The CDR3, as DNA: TGTGCCAGCAGCTTAGATAATAGGCGGGGGGCAAAGTACTTC. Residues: CASSLDNRRGAKYF.